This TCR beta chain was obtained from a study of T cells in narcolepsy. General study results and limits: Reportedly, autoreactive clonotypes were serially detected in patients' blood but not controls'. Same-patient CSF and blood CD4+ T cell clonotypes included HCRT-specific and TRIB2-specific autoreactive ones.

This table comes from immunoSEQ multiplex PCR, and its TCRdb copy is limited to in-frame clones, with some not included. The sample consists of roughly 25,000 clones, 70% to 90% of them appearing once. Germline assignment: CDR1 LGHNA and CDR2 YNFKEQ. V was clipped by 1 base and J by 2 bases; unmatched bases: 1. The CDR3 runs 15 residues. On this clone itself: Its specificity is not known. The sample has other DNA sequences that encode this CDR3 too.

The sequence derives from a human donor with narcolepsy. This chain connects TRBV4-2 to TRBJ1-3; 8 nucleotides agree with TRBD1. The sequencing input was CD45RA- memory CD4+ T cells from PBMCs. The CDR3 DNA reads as TGTGCCAGCAGCCAAGTGACAGGGGCTGGAAACACCATATATTTT. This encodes CASSQVTGAGNTIYF.